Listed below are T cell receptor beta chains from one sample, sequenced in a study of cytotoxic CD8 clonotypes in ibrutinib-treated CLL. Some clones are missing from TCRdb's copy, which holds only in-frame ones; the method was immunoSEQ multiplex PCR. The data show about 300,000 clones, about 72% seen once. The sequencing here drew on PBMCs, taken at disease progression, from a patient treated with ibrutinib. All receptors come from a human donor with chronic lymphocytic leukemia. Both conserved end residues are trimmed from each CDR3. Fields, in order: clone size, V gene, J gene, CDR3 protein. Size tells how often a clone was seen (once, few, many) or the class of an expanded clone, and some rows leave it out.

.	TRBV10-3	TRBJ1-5	AISAGSNQPQH
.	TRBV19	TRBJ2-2	ASSIPRPATGELF
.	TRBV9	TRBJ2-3	ASSLHSGLAGSTDTQY
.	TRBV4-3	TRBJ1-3	ASSQGARTGNTIY
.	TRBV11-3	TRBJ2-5	ASSLDGTEETQY
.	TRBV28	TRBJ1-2	ASTPWGNLNYGYT
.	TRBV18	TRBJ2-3	ASSRLRDDLDTQY
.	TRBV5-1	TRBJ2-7	ASNPSGLAGIYEQY
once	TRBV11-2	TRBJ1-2	ASSLRVRGDYGYT
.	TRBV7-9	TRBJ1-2	ASSRTGPRSGYT
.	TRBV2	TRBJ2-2	ASSFKNTGELF
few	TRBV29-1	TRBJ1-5	SVEPGWYNQPQH
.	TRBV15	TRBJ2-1	ATSKGRVALTEQF
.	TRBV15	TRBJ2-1	ATSRQRGTNSYNEQF
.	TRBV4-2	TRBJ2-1	ASSQDSPSASEQF
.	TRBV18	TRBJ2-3	ASSPPPGTGGRDTQY
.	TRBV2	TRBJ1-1	ASSEGGSEAF
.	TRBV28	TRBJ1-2	ASNRKQGSNYGYT
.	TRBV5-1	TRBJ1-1	ASSLRTGRNTEAF
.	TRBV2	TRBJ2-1	ASSLTFIRDEQF
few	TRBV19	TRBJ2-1	ASSSLTSGREGEQF
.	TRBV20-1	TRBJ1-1	SASQVTEAF
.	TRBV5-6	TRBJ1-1	ASTGGWQGLGNTEAF
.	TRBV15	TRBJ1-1	ATSRDDSTEAF
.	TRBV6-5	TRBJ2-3	ASGAGGALDTQY
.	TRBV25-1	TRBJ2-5	ASTPFFSGGPQETQY
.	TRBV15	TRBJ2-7	ATSVRTGGYEQY
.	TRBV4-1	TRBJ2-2	ASSQESGRGRRSGELF